This TCR beta chain was captured by sequencing in a study of regulatory T cells in long-lasting Graves disease. The TCR beta library used iRepertoire HTBI primers with Arm-PCR amplification of CDR3. From the multiplex PCR reads, TCRdb called clonotypes with MiXCR, one entry per CDR3 protein. The profile shows around 400,000 distinct CDR3 sequences, roughly 15% of them singletons. Specified time point: newly diagnosed GD, antithyroid drugs for less than 3 months. The TCR library was made from RNA extracted from PBMCs. At least ten counts were recorded for this clonotype. The CDR3 runs 14 residues. Germline CDR1 SGHAT, CDR2 FQNNGV. Trimming pared 0 bases from V and 7 bases from J, leaving 9 bases between.

The rearrangement joins TRBV11-2 to TRBJ2-2, with D perhaps matching TRBD1 (5 bases). The sequencing used peripheral blood mononuclear cells (PBMCs), collected at new diagnosis, from a patient treated with antithyroid drugs. This TCR derives from a female donor with Graves disease. CDR3 residues: CASSLEGDYGELFF. Written as DNA, the CDR3 is TGTGCCAGCAGCTTAGAAGGGGATTACGGGGAGCTGTTTTTT.